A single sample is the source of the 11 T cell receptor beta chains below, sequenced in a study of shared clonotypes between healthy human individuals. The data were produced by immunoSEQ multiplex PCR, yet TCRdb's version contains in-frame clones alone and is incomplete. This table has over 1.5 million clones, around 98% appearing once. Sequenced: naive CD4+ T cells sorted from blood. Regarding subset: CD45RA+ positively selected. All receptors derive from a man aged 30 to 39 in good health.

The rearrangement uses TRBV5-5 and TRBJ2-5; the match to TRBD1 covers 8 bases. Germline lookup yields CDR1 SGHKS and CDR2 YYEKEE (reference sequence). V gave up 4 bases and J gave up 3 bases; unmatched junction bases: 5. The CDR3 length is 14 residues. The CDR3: CASSEQGVEETQYF. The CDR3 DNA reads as TGTGCCAGCAGCGAACAGGGGGTAGAAGAGACCCAGTACTTC.

CDR3 nucleotide sequence: TGTGCCAGCAGCGTAGGACTAGCGGGAGACACGGACGCAGGCGAGCAGTACTTC. Translated, it gives CASSVGLAGDTDAGEQYF. The V and J genes are TRBV9 and TRBJ2-7; 12 bases agree with TRBD2. V lost 0 bases and J lost 6; bases outside the gene matches: 13. This CDR3 region has 18 residues. Germline assignment: CDR1 SGDLS and CDR2 YYNGEE.

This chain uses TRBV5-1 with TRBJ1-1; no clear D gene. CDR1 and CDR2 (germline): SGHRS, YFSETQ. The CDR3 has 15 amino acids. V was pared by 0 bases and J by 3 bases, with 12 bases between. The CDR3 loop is CASSLASVLHTEAFF. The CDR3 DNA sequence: TGCGCCAGCAGCTTGGCCTCAGTTCTCCACACTGAAGCTTTCTTT.

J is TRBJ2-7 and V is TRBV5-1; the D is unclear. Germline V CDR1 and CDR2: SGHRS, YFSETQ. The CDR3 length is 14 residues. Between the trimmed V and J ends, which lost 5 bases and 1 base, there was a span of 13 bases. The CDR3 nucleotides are TGCGCCAGCAGGTCTGAGGACGGTTCCTACGAGCAGTACTTC. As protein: CASRSEDGSYEQYF.

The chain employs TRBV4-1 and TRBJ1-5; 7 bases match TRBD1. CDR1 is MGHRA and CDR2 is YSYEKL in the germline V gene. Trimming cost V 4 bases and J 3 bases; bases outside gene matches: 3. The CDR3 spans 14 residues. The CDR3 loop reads CASSPGTDNQPQHF. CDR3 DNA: TGCGCCAGCAGCCCCGGGACAGACAATCAGCCCCAGCATTTT.

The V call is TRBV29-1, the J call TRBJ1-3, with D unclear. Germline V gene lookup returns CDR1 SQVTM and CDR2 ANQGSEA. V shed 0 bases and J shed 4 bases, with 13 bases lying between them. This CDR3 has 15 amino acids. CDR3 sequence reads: CSVEDPYRLGNTIYF. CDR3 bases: TGCAGCGTTGAAGATCCCTACCGCCTCGGAAACACCATATATTTT.

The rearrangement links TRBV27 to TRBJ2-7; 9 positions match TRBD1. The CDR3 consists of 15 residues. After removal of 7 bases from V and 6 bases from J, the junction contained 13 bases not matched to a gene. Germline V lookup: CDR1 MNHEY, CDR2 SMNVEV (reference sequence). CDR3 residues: CASTLIGQGFGEQYF. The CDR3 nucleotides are TGTGCCAGCACACTCATTGGACAGGGGTTCGGCGAGCAGTACTTC.

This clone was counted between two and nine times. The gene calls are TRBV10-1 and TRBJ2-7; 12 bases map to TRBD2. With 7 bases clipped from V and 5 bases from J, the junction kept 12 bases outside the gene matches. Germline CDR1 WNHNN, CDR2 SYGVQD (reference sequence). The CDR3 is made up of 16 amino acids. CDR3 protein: CASKTSGSFGVHEQYF. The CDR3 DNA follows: TGCGCCAGCAAGACTAGCGGGAGTTTCGGCGTGCACGAGCAGTACTTC.

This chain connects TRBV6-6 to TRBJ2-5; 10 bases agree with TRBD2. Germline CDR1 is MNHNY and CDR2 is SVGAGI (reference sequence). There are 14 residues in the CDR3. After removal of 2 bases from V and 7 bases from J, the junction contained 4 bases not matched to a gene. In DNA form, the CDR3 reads TGTGCCAGCAGTTACCCCCCTAGCGGGAGGACCCAGTACTTC. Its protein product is CASSYPPSGRTQYF.

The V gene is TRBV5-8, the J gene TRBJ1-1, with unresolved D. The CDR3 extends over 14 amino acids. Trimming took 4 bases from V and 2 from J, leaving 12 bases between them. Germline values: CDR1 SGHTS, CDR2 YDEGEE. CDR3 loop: CASSPNMGNTEAFF. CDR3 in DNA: TGTGCCAGCAGCCCCAACATGGGTAACACTGAAGCTTTCTTT.

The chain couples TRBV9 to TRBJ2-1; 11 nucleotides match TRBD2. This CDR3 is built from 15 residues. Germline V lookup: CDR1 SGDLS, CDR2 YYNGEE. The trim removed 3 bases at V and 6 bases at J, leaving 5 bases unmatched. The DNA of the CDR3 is TGTGCCAGCAGCGCCTCTAGCGGGAGGCCCAATGAGCAGTTCTTC. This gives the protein CASSASSGRPNEQFF.